This section outlines one TCR beta chain sequence together with its context. This record comes from a study of cytomegalovirus exposure and HLA in healthy donors. Amplification used 60 Vbeta primers and 13 Jbeta primers. Clones were sequenced by immunoSEQ multiplex PCR, and TCRdb holds only the in-frame ones, with some missing. The data contain roughly 290,000 clones, about four fifths of them singletons. Sequencing used PBMCs. This clonotype was sampled from a girl aged 2 to 10 in good health and CMV-seronegative.

CDR3 coding DNA: TGTGCCAGCAGTTTTGACCCACAAAGCGGGGGATTCTACGAGCAGTACTTC. It translates to CASSFDPQSGGFYEQYF. The chain uses TRBV28 and TRBJ2-7; 8 bases map to TRBD2. Germline V gene data show CDR1 as MDHEN and CDR2 as SYDVKM. The CDR3 totals 17 residues. V lost 3 bases to trimming and J lost 3 bases; unmatched junction nucleotides: 13.